Included here is one TCR beta chain sequence, with context. The sample is drawn from a study of OX40 agonist ivuxolimab in advanced cancers. Sequenced by immunoSEQ multiplex PCR; TCRdb stores in-frame clones only, minus some. The table includes some 75,000 clones, roughly 85% detected once. Trimming removed 2 bases from V and 7 bases from J, with 17 bases in between. This CDR3 is built from 15 residues. The germline V gene encodes CDR1 GTSNPN and CDR2 SVGIG (reference sequence). This rearrangement joins TRBV30 to TRBJ2-2; tentatively, D is TRBD2 (7 bases). This material consisted of CD4+ or CD8+ T cells sorted from blood, taken in a trial of the OX40 agonist ivuxolimab. The TCR was taken from an adult with an advanced solid tumor such as melanoma, head and neck, liver or kidney cancer. CDR3 loop: CAWSKLRGGSGELFF. The DNA of the CDR3 is TGTGCCTGGAGTAAACTCAGGGGAGGGAGCGGGGAGCTGTTTTTT.